This TCR beta chain was observed in a study of beta chain features in type 1 diabetes. Study-level results: Relative to healthy donors, patients appeared to have naive, central memory and Treg TCRB repertoires that were more similar.

There are 12 residues in the CDR3. The ends were cut back, 6 bases at V and 6 bases at J, with 12 bases in the middle. The germline gives CDR1 ENHRY, CDR2 SYGVKD. Sequenced material consisted of expressed TCRB transcripts (all of the isolated RNA was reverse transcribed). Data came from immunoSEQ multiplex PCR; TCRdb stores just in-frame clones and leaves some out. The table has about 260,000 clones, about 70% seen once. This clone was counted a few times. Its target is unknown. The source of this sequence is a man aged 30-40 years in good health. This chain connects TRBV10-3 to TRBJ2-7; D possibly matches TRBD1 or TRBD2 (5 bases each). Sequencing was done on a sample of naive CD4+ T cells from blood. The CDR3 sequence: CAISGTSPEQYF. CDR3 coding DNA: TGTGCCATCAGCGGGACCTCCCCCGAGCAGTACTTC.